These 20 T cell receptor beta chains originate from one sample sequenced in a study of CD8 T cells in Susac syndrome. RNA totalling about 0.45 to 1 ug underwent reverse transcription with random hexamers. TCRdb ran MiXCR on the immunoSEQ multiplex PCR reads and lists one entry per CDR3 protein. The sample gives around 150,000 distinct CDR3 sequences, about 94% of which show up once; over 0.12% is in the top ten. Sequenced material: CD4+ T cells from PBMCs. The receptor set was obtained from a human donor in good health.

V and J are TRBV4-2 and TRBJ2-1; 9 positions match TRBD2. Losses at the gene ends were 1 base for V and 5 bases for J; bases not matched to a gene: 3. Germline values: CDR1 LGHNA, CDR2 YNFKEQ. The CDR3 length is 15 residues. CDR3 amino acids: CASSQGSSGDNEQFF. The CDR3 DNA follows: TGTGCCAGCAGCCAAGGGTCTAGCGGGGACAATGAGCAGTTCTTC.

The rearrangement uses TRBV4-3 and TRBJ2-7, with 7 bases identical to TRBD1. Germline CDR1 reads LGHNA; CDR2 reads YSLEER. This CDR3 spans 17 amino acids. V was pared by 2 bases and J by 0 bases, with 10 bases of the junction left unmatched. The CDR3 is CASSQTYGTASSYEQYF. The DNA of the CDR3 is TGCGCCAGCAGCCAAACGTACGGGACAGCGAGCTCCTACGAGCAGTACTTC.

This clonotype was counted a single time. J is TRBJ2-5 and V is TRBV12-3 or TRBV12-4; a possible D gene is TRBD1 (5 bases). Trimming pared 5 bases from V and 0 bases from J, leaving 7 bases between. This CDR3 is 13 amino acids long. CDR3 coding DNA: TGTGCCAGCAGTGTAGGGGACCAAGAGACCCAGTACTTC. Residues: CASSVGDQETQYF.

This chain connects TRBV20-1 to TRBJ1-2; D perhaps matches TRBD1 (6 bases). The V gene lost 6 bases and the J gene lost 2 bases, with 10 bases spanning the gap. CDR3 length: 12 residues. Germline values: CDR1 DFQATT, CDR2 SNEGSKA (reference sequence). The CDR3 DNA follows: TGCAGTGCCGCCGACAGGAACTATGGCTACACCTTC. Residues: CSAADRNYGYTF.

The chain combines TRBV5-6 with TRBJ2-1; 11 nucleotides agree with TRBD2. The CDR3 is made up of 15 amino acids. The ends lost 1 base at V and 7 bases at J; junction bases unmatched: 4. Germline CDR1 is SGHDT and CDR2 is YYEEEE. The CDR3 DNA reads as TGTGCCAGCAGCTTGATAGCGGGGGGGCATAATGAGCAGTTCTTC. Translated: CASSLIAGGHNEQFF.

The J gene is TRBJ2-7, the V gene TRBV20-1, with D unclear. The CDR3 contains 13 residues. V shed 0 bases and J shed 6 bases, with 12 bases lying between them. Germline V gene lookup returns CDR1 DFQATT and CDR2 SNEGSKA (reference sequence). CDR3 in amino acids: CSARDQIGREQYF. DNA for the CDR3: TGCAGTGCTAGAGATCAAATTGGGCGCGAGCAGTACTTC.

This chain uses TRBV20-1 with TRBJ2-5; 8 bases line up with TRBD2. V shed 8 bases, J shed 3 bases, and the junction held 2 bases outside the gene matches. Germline V lookup: CDR1 DFQATT, CDR2 SNEGSKA (reference sequence). The CDR3 contains 11 residues. In nucleotides, the CDR3 is TGCAGTCTGGGACTAGAAGAGACCCAGTACTTC. Translating it yields CSLGLEETQYF.

This sequence joins TRBV29-1 and TRBJ2-5; 12 bases line up with TRBD2. V dropped 8 bases and J dropped 5; count of bases not matched to a gene: 3. The V gene's germline CDR1 is SQVTM and CDR2 ANQGSEA. This CDR3 has 12 amino acids. In DNA form, the CDR3 reads TGCAGCCTAGCGGGGGGGCCTGAGACCCAGTACTTC. Its translation is CSLAGGPETQYF.

This chain uses TRBV29-1 with TRBJ1-1, with D hard to call. The germline gives CDR1 SQVTM, CDR2 ANQGSEA. The CDR3 consists of 13 residues. Trimming removed 7 bases from V and 0 bases from J, with 12 bases in between. CDR3 sequence reads: CSGCEQLNTEAFF. For the CDR3, the DNA is TGCAGCGGATGTGAGCAATTGAACACTGAAGCTTTCTTT.

DNA for the CDR3: TGTGCCAGCAGCTTAGCGTTTCAGGTGAACACCGGGGAGCTGTTTTTT. The encoded protein is CASSLAFQVNTGELFF. The chain is built from TRBV7-9 and TRBJ2-2; D unresolved. Per the germline V gene, CDR1 is SEHNR and CDR2 is FQNEAQ (reference sequence). The CDR3 is 16 residues long. Between the trimmed V and J ends, which lost 0 bases and 1 base, there was a span of 9 bases.

The chain joins TRBV2 to TRBJ2-3; 10 bases align to TRBD1. CDR1 is SNHLY and CDR2 is FYNNEI in the germline V gene. The CDR3 is 14 residues long. The ends lost 6 bases at V and 6 bases at J; junction bases unmatched: 6. CDR3 protein: CASSVTGGDDTQYF. The CDR3, as DNA: TGTGCCAGCAGCGTGACAGGGGGCGACGATACGCAGTATTTT.

The rearrangement uses TRBV20-1 and TRBJ1-5; 8 bases fit TRBD1. The CDR3 loop spans 20 amino acids. Looked up from germline, CDR1 is DFQATT and CDR2 is SNEGSKA (reference sequence). J gave up 3 bases and V 3 bases, and 22 bases lay outside the gene matches. The CDR3 bases are TGCAGTGCTAGCCACCTCTTGACAGGGGATGCCGGGGTTAACAATCAGCCCCAGCATTTT. It translates to CSASHLLTGDAGVNNQPQHF.

The rearrangement links TRBV30 to TRBJ1-5; D perhaps matches TRBD1 (6 bases). Trimming took off 1 base at V and 5 bases at J, with 9 bases between the two ends. The CDR3 contains 13 residues. Germline V gene data show CDR1 as GTSNPN and CDR2 as SVGIG (reference sequence). CDR3 coding DNA: TGTGCCTGGAGTGAGGGGGGAGATCAGCCCCAGCATTTT. Translation: CAWSEGGDQPQHF.

This chain uses TRBV6-2 or TRBV6-3 with TRBJ1-1, with a tentative D call TRBD1 (5 bases). CDR3 length: 15 amino acids. CDR1 and CDR2 from the germline V gene are MNHEY and SVGEGT. Trimming took 4 bases from V and 5 from J, leaving 17 bases between them. The CDR3 bases are TGTGCCAGCAGTTGGAGGGGCCAGCCGTGGACTGAAGCTTTCTTT. Its translation is CASSWRGQPWTEAFF.

Here the CDR3 DNA reads TGCGCCAGCAGCTTGGAGGGTTGGGACACTGAAGCTTTCTTT. It is translated as CASSLEGWDTEAFF. The chain links TRBV5-1 to TRBJ1-1; D not certain. In germline, CDR1 is SGHRS, CDR2 YFSETQ. The CDR3 consists of 14 residues. V was pared by 0 bases and J by 3 bases, with 9 bases between.

This rearrangement joins TRBV4-1 to TRBJ2-3; 7 bases fit TRBD2. V lost 4 bases, J lost 3 bases, and 7 bases stayed unmatched. The CDR3 spans 15 residues. Germline values: CDR1 MGHRA, CDR2 YSYEKL. The CDR3 bases are TGCGCCAGCAGCCGGGACTACGACTCGACAGATACGCAGTATTTT. It translates to CASSRDYDSTDTQYF.

This chain joins TRBV6-6 and TRBJ2-5; 9 positions match TRBD1. Germline lookup yields CDR1 MNHNY and CDR2 SVGAGI (reference sequence). The trim removed 6 bases at V and 5 bases at J, leaving 7 bases unmatched. This CDR3 has 14 amino acids. DNA of the CDR3: TGTGCCAGCAGGGGGGGACAGGGCAGGGAGACCCAGTACTTC. This codes for CASRGGQGRETQYF.

The rearrangement uses TRBV13 and TRBJ2-2; 7 nucleotides align to TRBD1. Trimming at V came to 4 bases and at J to 3 bases, leaving 8 bases not matched to a gene. The CDR3 has 16 amino acids. Germline V lookup: CDR1 PRHDT, CDR2 FYEKMQ (reference sequence). CDR3 bases: TGTGCCAGCAGCTACCGACAGGGCAGGGACACCGGGGAGCTGTTTTTT. It encodes CASSYRQGRDTGELFF.

The V gene is TRBV12-3 or TRBV12-4, the J gene TRBJ2-1, with 9 bases that match TRBD1. This CDR3 has 16 amino acids. V lost 3 bases and J lost 9; bases outside the gene matches: 12. The CDR3 sequence: CASSLSGGQGKAEQFF. The CDR3 coding sequence is TGTGCCAGCAGTTTGTCCGGGGGACAGGGAAAGGCTGAGCAGTTCTTC.

The chain recombines TRBV30 with TRBJ1-2, with a weak D call TRBD1 (5 bases). The V and J ends lost 2 bases and 3 bases respectively, with 10 bases between them. From germline, CDR1 is GTSNPN and CDR2 SVGIG (reference sequence). The CDR3 contains 13 residues. CDR3 protein: CAWSLRGHYGYTF. CDR3 bases: TGTGCCTGGAGTCTCCGGGGCCACTATGGCTACACCTTC.